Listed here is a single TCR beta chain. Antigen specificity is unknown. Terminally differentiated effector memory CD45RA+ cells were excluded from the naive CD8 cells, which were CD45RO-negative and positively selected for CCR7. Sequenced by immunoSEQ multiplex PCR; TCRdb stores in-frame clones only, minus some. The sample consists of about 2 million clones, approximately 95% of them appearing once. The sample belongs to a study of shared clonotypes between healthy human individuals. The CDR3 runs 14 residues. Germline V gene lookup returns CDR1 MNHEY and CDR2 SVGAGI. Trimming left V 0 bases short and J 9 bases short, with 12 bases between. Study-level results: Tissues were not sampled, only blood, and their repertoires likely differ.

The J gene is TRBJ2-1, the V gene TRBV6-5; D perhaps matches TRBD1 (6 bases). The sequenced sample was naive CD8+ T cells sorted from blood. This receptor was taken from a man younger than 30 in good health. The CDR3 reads CASSYSNARGEQFF. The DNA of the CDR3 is TGTGCCAGCAGTTACTCGAACGCCAGGGGTGAGCAGTTCTTC.